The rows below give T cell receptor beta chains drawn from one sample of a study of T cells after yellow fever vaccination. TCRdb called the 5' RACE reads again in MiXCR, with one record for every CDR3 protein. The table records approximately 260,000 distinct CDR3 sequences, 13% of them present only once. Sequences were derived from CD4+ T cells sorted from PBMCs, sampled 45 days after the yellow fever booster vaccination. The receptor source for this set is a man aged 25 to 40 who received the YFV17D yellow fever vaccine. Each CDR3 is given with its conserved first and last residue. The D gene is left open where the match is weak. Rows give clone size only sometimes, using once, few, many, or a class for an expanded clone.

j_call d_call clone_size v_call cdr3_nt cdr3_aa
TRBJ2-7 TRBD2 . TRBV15 TGTGCCACCAGCAGACCTTCTAGCGGCACCTACGAGCAGTACTTC CATSRPSSGTYEQYF
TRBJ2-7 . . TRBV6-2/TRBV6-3 TGTGCCAGCAGTTACGGCGCGGGACGCTCCTACGAGCAGTACTTC CASSYGAGRSYEQYF
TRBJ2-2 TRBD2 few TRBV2 TGTGCCAGCGGGACTAGCTTTTCGAACACCGGGGAGCTGTTTTTT CASGTSFSNTGELFF
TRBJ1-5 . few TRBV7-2 TGTGCCAGCAGCTTAGGGTTCGGGGGTCAGCCCCAGCATTTT CASSLGFGGQPQHF
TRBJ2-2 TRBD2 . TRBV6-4 TGTGCCAGCAGTCCCAGGGCGGGAGACGGCACCGGGGAGCTGTTTTTT CASSPRAGDGTGELFF
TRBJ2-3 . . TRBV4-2 TGTGCCAGCAGCCAAGTTCGGGCAGATACGCAGTATTTT CASSQVRADTQYF
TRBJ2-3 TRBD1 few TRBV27 TGTGCCAGCAGTACCCGACAGGGTTGGTCAGATACGCAGTATTTT CASSTRQGWSDTQYF
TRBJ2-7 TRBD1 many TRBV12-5 TGTGCTAGTGGTTCGTCCCGGGACAGTCTTTCCTACGAGCAGTACTTC CASGSSRDSLSYEQYF
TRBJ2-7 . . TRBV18 TGTGCCAGCTCACCAAACGGGATCTCCTACGAGCAGTACTTC CASSPNGISYEQYF
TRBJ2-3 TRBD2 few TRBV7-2 TGTGCCAGCAGCGCCAAAGCGGGAGGGCCAGGCACAGATACGCAGTATTTT CASSAKAGGPGTDTQYF
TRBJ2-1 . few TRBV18 TGTGCCAGCTCACAGACTGTTGAGCAGTTCTTC CASSQTVEQFF
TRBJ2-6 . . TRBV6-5 TGTGCCAGCAGTTACTCCCGTAGGGCCAACGTCCTGACTTTC CASSYSRRANVLTF
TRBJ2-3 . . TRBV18 TGTGCCAGCTCACCCATGACTAGTAAGAACACAGATACGAAGTATTTT CASSPMTSKNTDTKYF
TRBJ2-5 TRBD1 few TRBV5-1 TGCGCCAGCAGCTTGTACGGCAGGGGGTATTGGGAAGAGACCCAGTACTTC CASSLYGRGYWEETQYF
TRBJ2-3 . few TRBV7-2 TGTGCCAGCAGCCCTTACGGCGATACGCAGTATTTT CASSPYGDTQYF
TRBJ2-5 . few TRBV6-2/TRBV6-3 TGTGCCAGCAGCAATCCTAGGGAGACCCAGTACTTC CASSNPRETQYF
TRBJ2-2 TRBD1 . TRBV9 TGTGCCAGCAGCGCCTCTAGACAGGGGGTAGTCACCGGGGAGCTGTTTTTT CASSASRQGVVTGELFF
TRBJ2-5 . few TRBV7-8 TGTGCCAGCAGCCACCCGACTGGAGAGACCCAGTACTTC CASSHPTGETQYF
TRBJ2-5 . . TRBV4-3 TGCGCCAGCAGCCAAGAACCCTACCGGTTGGCCCAGTACTTC CASSQEPYRLAQYF
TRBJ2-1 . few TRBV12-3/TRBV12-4 TGTGCCAGCACCCTGGGCGGGTGGGAGAGGGTCTTC CASTLGGWERVF